These 10 T cell receptor beta chains came from one sample sequenced in a study of T cell repertoires in cytomegalovirus infection (dated by TCRdb to between 2018 and 2020). The instrument given in TCRdb is Illumina HiSeq 1500. In-frame beta chains were kept once TCRdb had trimmed the public reads at Q25 with fastp and called clones with MiXCR. Identical CDR3 protein sequences are pooled into one entry, listed with their most common genes and DNA. The table for this sample lists some 320,000 distinct CDR3 sequences; 25% to 35% of them were counted only once. Jointly, the top ten make up about 20% of the sample. Their antigen targets remain unknown. This specimen's treatment or condition label, interpreted: in vitro stimulation with specific CMV peptide epitopes to enrich CMV-specific T cells. The sequences come from cultured PBMCs, collected from culture after CMV antigen stimulation. All receptors come from a human donor in good health (CMV status not recorded). Some clones in this sample may be carry-over from other donors' samples.

V and J are TRBV12-3 or TRBV12-4 and TRBJ2-5; 14 bases agree with TRBD2. This CDR3 region has 18 residues. Trimming at V came to 8 bases and at J to 0 bases, leaving 11 bases not matched to a gene. The CDR3 DNA reads as TGTGCCAGCCGTAAAGCGACTAGCGGGGGGGTGTACCAAGAGACCCAGTACTTC. As protein: CASRKATSGGVYQETQYF.

This clonotype was observed many times. The CDR3 loop is CASSPTDTQYF. The CDR3 coding sequence is TGTGCCAGCAGTCCCACAGATACGCAGTATTTT. This chain connects TRBV7-2 to TRBJ2-3; no clear D gene. Trimming stripped 6 bases from V and 2 bases from J, with 3 bases between. CDR1 is SGHTA and CDR2 is FQGNSA in the germline V gene. This CDR3 comprises 11 residues.

This chain links TRBV18 with TRBJ1-2; 9 nucleotides agree with TRBD1. Per the germline V gene, CDR1 is KGHSH and CDR2 is LQKENI. This CDR3 contains 13 residues. The J segment lost 8 bases and the V segment lost 8 bases, leaving 9 bases of the junction unmatched. Written as DNA, the CDR3 is TGTGCCAGCAGCCCACGACAGGGGGACGGCTACACCTTC. Amino acid sequence: CASSPRQGDGYTF.

The chain recombines TRBV19 with TRBJ1-2; D not resolved. V lost 6 bases and J lost 5, with 16 bases in between. CDR1 LNHDA and CDR2 SQIVND come from the germline V gene (reference sequence). The CDR3 runs to 14 residues. The CDR3: CASREGSTGYGYTF. In nucleotides, the CDR3 is TGTGCCAGTAGAGAAGGGAGTACTGGATATGGCTACACCTTC.

The chain joins TRBV6-8 to TRBJ1-1; a possible D gene is TRBD1 (5 bases). CDR1 MNHGY and CDR2 SAAAGT come from the germline V gene. This CDR3 has 15 amino acids. Trimming took 4 bases from V and 5 from J, leaving 17 bases between them. CDR3 residues: CASSSRTSPGTEAFF. For the CDR3, the DNA is TGTGCCAGCAGTTCACGGACATCACCGGGTACTGAAGCTTTCTTT.

The rearrangement links TRBV6-5 to TRBJ1-2, with D possibly matching TRBD1 (5 bases). The germline gives CDR1 MNHEY, CDR2 SVGAGI. Trimming took 6 bases from V and 4 from J, leaving 12 bases between them. The CDR3 sequence is 13 residues long. CDR3 DNA sequence: TGTGCCAGCAGCTCGCCAGGGCCCTATGGCTACACCTTC. It specifies CASSSPGPYGYTF.

This chain uses TRBV7-2 with TRBJ1-5; D possibly corresponds to TRBD1 (6 bases). The germline V and J ends were trimmed by 3 bases and 5 bases, with 29 bases remaining between them. Germline lookup yields CDR1 SGHTA and CDR2 FQGNSA. The CDR3 totals 20 residues. CDR3 sequence: CASSFLRGGYRRGSDQPQHF. CDR3 sequence (DNA): TGTGCCAGCAGCTTCCTGAGAGGGGGGTATAGGAGGGGGAGCGATCAGCCCCAGCATTTT.

This clonotype was recorded only once. The V call is TRBV7-9, the J call TRBJ1-1, with D maybe TRBD1 (5 bases). Trimming removed 1 base from V and 1 base from J, with 10 bases in between. The CDR3 contains 15 residues. Germline assignment: CDR1 SEHNR and CDR2 FQNEAQ (reference sequence). The CDR3 loop is CASSLVEGWNTEAFF. CDR3 DNA: TGTGCCAGCAGCTTAGTTGAGGGGTGGAACACTGAAGCTTTCTTT. The whole variable domain, filled in from reference TRBV7-9 and TRBJ1-1, reads DTGVSQNPRHKITKRGQNVTFRCDPISEHNRLYWYRQTLGQGPEFLTYFQNEAQLEKSRLLSDRFSAERPKGSFSTLEIQRTEQGDSAMYLCASSLVEGWNTEAFFGQGTRLTVV.

This sequence joins TRBV6-2 or TRBV6-3 and TRBJ1-5; TRBD1 aligns across 9 bases. V was clipped by 6 bases and J by 0 bases; unmatched bases: 15. Germline V gives CDR1 MNHEY, CDR2 SVGEGT. This CDR3 spans 19 amino acids. The CDR3 nucleotides are TGTGCCAGCAGACAGCCCCGGGACAGGGACGTTTATAGCAATCAGCCCCAGCATTTT. The encoded protein is CASRQPRDRDVYSNQPQHF.

This clonotype has at least ten counts. The chain combines TRBV19 with TRBJ2-1, with D unresolved. This CDR3 region has 12 residues. From germline, CDR1 is LNHDA and CDR2 SQIVND (reference sequence). V was clipped by 6 bases and J by 7 bases, with 10 bases between them. In nucleotides, the CDR3 is TGTGCCAGTAGGGCATACGAGAATGAGCAGTTCTTC. This gives the protein CASRAYENEQFF.